The 11 T cell receptor beta chains listed next were all sequenced from one sample in a study of blood T cell repertoires in COVID-19. The data were produced by immunoSEQ multiplex PCR, yet TCRdb's version contains in-frame clones alone and is incomplete. The table records around 58,000 clones, roughly 91% of them present only once. Sequencing was carried out using PBMCs or T cells enriched from blood (not recorded which). The receptors were sampled from a woman in her forties who had recovered from COVID-19.

This clone was seen only once. The chain is built from TRBV5-7 and TRBJ2-7; 9 bases are a match to TRBD2. Being an ORF, TRBV5-7 has a function that is uncertain. The CDR3 runs to 14 residues. V lost 4 bases, J lost 3 bases, and 5 bases stayed unmatched. The CDR3 sequence is CASSASGALYEQYF. CDR3 nucleotides: TGTGCCAGCAGCGCTAGCGGGGCCCTCTACGAGCAGTACTTC.

The chain uses TRBV7-2 and TRBJ2-5; D is possibly TRBD1 (6 bases). Germline V CDR1 and CDR2: SGHTA, FQGNSA. CDR3 length: 12 residues. V lost 2 bases and J lost 8, with 9 bases in between. The CDR3: CASSLLGGTQYF. The CDR3, as DNA: TGTGCCAGCAGCTTATTAGGGGGTACCCAGTACTTC.

V is TRBV2 and J is TRBJ1-2; the match to TRBD1 covers 7 bases. Germline loops: CDR1 SNHLY, CDR2 FYNNEI. V lost 4 bases and J lost 3; bases outside the gene matches: 8. The CDR3 runs to 15 residues. Here the CDR3 DNA reads TGTGCCAGCAGTGGTTATGGACAGGATGACTATGGCTACACCTTC. Encoded protein: CASSGYGQDDYGYTF.

V usage is TRBV5-1 and J usage is TRBJ2-5; the D is unclear. The CDR3 extends over 12 amino acids. Trimming removed 2 bases from V and 3 bases from J, with 5 bases in between. Germline V gene lookup returns CDR1 SGHRS and CDR2 YFSETQ. The chain's CDR3 is CASSFPEETQYF. In DNA form, the CDR3 reads TGCGCCAGCAGCTTCCCAGAAGAGACCCAGTACTTC.

This clone was seen only a few times. The chain couples TRBV6-5 to TRBJ2-7; D might be TRBD1 (5 bases). Per the germline V gene, CDR1 is MNHEY and CDR2 is SVGAGI. Trimming took 9 bases from V and 3 from J, leaving 12 bases between them. The CDR3 sequence is 12 residues long. CDR3 sequence reads: CASVGANYEQYF. The CDR3 coding sequence is TGTGCCAGTGTAGGGGCAAACTACGAGCAGTACTTC.

The J gene is TRBJ1-3, the V gene TRBV7-2; D is possibly TRBD1 (6 bases). With 3 bases removed from V and 4 bases from J, the gap between germline ends came to 16 bases. The length of the CDR3 is 16 residues. The germline gives CDR1 SGHTA, CDR2 FQGNSA. The CDR3 DNA is TGTGCCAGCAGCTTGTTTCGGGGGGCCTCGGGAAACACCATATATTTT. Protein product: CASSLFRGASGNTIYF.

V gene TRBV3-1 (or the pseudogene TRBV3-2) combines with J gene TRBJ1-1, with TRBD1 matching 7 bases. Germline CDR1 is LGHDT and CDR2 is YNNKEL (reference sequence). CDR3 length: 12 amino acids. Unmatched junction bases numbered 3, after V lost 4 bases and J lost 7 bases. The CDR3 nucleotides read TGTGCCAGCAGCCCCGGGACAGTTGAAGCTTTCTTT. Its protein product is CASSPGTVEAFF.

The V gene is TRBV10-3, the J gene TRBJ1-1, with 7 bases lining up with TRBD1. The germline gives CDR1 ENHRY, CDR2 SYGVKD. The CDR3 is 13 amino acids. V gave up 5 bases and J gave up 4 bases; unmatched junction bases: 4. The chain's CDR3 is CAISLDRSTEAFF. The CDR3 region has the DNA TGTGCCATCAGTTTGGACAGGAGCACTGAAGCTTTCTTT.

The chain combines TRBV4-2 with TRBJ1-6, with D perhaps TRBD1 (5 bases). The CDR3 runs 17 residues. Germline values: CDR1 LGHNA, CDR2 YNFKEQ. V lost 0 bases and J 6 bases, leaving 15 bases between the germline ends. CDR3 sequence: CASSQDFSGPPNSPLHF. The CDR3 nucleotides are TGTGCCAGCAGCCAAGACTTCTCAGGGCCTCCTAATTCACCCCTCCACTTT.

CDR3 protein: CASSIGGESYNEQFF. CDR3 DNA sequence: TGTGCCAGCAGTATAGGGGGCGAGTCCTACAATGAGCAGTTCTTC. This sequence joins TRBV6-5 and TRBJ2-1; the match to TRBD1 covers 7 bases. The CDR3 runs to 15 residues. Germline CDR1 and CDR2: MNHEY and SVGAGI. After removal of 5 bases from V and 1 base from J, the junction contained 5 bases not matched to a gene.

The chain recombines TRBV3-1 (or the pseudogene TRBV3-2) with TRBJ1-1; TRBD1 matches 10 bases. J was trimmed by 4 bases and V by 5 bases; bases with no gene match: 10. Germline V gene data show CDR1 as LGHDT and CDR2 as YNNKEL (reference sequence). The CDR3 sequence is 16 residues long. CDR3 loop: CASSNPTGGWGTEAFF. The CDR3 nucleotides read TGTGCCAGCAGCAACCCGACAGGGGGCTGGGGCACTGAAGCTTTCTTT.